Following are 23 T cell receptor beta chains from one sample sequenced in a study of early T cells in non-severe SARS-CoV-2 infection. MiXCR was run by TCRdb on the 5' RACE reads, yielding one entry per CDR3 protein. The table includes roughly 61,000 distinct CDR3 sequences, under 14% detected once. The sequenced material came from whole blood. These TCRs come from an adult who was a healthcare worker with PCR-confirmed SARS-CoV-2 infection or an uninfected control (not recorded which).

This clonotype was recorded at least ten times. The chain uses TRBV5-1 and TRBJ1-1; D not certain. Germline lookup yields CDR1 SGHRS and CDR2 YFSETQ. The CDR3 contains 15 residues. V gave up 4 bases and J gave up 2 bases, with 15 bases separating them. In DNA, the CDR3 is TGCGCCAGCAGCCCGTCGACGGCTCCTAACACTGAAGCTTTCTTT. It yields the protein CASSPSTAPNTEAFF.

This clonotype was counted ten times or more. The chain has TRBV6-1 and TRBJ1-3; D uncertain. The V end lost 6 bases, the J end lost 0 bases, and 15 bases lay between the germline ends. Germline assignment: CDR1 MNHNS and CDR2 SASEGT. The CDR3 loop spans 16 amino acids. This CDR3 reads CASSAWRDYSGNTIYF. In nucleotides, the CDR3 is TGTGCCAGCAGCGCCTGGCGGGATTACTCTGGAAACACCATATATTTT.

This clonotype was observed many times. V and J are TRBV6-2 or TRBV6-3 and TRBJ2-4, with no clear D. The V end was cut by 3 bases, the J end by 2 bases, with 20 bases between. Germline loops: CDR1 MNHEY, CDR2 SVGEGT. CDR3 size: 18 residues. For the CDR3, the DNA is TGTGCCAGCAGTTATGGGTTGAGGACGGAGAGGTCCAAAAACATTCAGTACTTC. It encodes CASSYGLRTERSKNIQYF.

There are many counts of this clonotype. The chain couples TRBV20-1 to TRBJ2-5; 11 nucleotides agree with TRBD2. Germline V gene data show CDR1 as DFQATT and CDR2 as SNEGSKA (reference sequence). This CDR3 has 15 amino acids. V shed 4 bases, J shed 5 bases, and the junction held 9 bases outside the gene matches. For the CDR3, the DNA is TGCAGTGCTACCGCCCTAGCGGGGGGAGGGGAGACCCAGTACTTC. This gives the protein CSATALAGGGETQYF.

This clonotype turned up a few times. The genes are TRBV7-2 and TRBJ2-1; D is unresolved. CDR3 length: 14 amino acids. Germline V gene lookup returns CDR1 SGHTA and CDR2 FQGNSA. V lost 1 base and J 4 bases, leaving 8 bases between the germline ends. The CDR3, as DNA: TGTGCCAGCAGCTTAGGCGATGAGTACAATGAGCAGTTCTTC. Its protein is CASSLGDEYNEQFF.

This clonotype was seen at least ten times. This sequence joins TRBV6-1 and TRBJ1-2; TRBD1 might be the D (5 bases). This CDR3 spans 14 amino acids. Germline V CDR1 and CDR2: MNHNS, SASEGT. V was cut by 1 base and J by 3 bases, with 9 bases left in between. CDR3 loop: CASSEVGAHYGYTF. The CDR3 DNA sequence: TGTGCCAGCAGTGAAGTTGGGGCCCACTATGGCTACACCTTC.

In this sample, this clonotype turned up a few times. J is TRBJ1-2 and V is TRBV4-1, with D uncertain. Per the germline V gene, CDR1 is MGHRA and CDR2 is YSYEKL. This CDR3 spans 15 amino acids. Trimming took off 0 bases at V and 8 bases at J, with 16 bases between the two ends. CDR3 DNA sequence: TGCGCCAGCAGCCAAGAGCCAGCCGGGATGGGAGGCTACACCTTC. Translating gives CASSQEPAGMGGYTF.

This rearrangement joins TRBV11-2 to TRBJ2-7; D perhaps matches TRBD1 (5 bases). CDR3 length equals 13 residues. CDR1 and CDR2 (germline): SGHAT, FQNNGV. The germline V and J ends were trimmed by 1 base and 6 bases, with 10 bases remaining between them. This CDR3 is CASSLAGMGEQYF. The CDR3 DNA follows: TGTGCCAGCAGCTTAGCAGGGATGGGCGAGCAGTACTTC.

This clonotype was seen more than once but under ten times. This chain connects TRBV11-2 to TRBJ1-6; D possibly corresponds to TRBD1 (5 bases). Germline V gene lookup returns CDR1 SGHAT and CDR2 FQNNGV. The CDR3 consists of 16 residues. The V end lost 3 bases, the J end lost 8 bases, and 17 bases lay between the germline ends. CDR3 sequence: CASSFQPGLRYSPLHF. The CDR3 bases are TGTGCCAGCAGCTTCCAACCGGGACTTCGGTATTCACCCCTCCACTTT.

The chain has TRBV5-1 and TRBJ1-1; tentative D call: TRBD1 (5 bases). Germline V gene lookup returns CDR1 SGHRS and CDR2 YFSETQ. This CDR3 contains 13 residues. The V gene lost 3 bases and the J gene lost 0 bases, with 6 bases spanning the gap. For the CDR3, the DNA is TGCGCCAGCAGCTCGACAGTGAACACTGAAGCTTTCTTT. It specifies CASSSTVNTEAFF.

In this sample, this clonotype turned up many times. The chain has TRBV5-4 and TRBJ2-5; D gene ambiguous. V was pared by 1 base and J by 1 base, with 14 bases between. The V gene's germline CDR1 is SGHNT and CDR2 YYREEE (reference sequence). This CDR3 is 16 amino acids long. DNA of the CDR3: TGTGCCAGCAGCTTGAGTGGCGGACGGGCCCAAGAGACCCAGTACTTC. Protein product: CASSLSGGRAQETQYF.

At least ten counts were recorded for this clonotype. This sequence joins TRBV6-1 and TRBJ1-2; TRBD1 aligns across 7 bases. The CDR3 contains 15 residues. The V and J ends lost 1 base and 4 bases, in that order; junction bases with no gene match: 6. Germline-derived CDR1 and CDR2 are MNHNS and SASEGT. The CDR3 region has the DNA TGTGCCAGCAGTGAAGGGACAGGACGGACCTATGGCTACACCTTC. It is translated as CASSEGTGRTYGYTF.

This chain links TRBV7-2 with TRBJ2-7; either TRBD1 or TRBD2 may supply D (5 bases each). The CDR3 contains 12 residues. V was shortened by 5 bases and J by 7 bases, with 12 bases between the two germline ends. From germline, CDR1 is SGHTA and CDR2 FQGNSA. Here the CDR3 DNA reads TGTGCCAGCAGCGGGCCGGGACGGGAGCAGTACTTC. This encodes CASSGPGREQYF.

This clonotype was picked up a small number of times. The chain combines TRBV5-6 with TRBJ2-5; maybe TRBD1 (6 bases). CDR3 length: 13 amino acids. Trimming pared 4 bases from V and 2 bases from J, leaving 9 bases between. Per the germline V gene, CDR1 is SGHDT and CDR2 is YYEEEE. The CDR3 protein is CASSLQGQETQYF. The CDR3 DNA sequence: TGTGCCAGCAGCCTCCAGGGGCAAGAGACCCAGTACTTC.

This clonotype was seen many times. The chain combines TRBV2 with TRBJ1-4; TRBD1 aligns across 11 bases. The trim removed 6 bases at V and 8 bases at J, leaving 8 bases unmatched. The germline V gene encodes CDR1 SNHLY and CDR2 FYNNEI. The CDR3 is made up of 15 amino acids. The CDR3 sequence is CASSQDRGQGEKLFF. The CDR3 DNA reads TGTGCCAGCAGCCAGGACAGGGGGCAAGGCGAAAAACTGTTTTTT.

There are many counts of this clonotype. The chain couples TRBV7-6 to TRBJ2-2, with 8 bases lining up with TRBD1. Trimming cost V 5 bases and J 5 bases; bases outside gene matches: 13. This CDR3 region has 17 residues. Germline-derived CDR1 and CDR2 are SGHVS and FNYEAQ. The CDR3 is CASSHRGWPPVTGELFF. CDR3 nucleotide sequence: TGTGCCAGCAGCCACAGGGGGTGGCCCCCCGTGACCGGGGAGCTGTTTTTT.

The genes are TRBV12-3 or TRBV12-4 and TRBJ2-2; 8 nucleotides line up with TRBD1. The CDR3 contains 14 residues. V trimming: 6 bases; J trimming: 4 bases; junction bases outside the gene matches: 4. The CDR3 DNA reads TGTGCCAGCAGACAGGGGGTAGGCACCGGGGAGCTGTTTTTT. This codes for CASRQGVGTGELFF.

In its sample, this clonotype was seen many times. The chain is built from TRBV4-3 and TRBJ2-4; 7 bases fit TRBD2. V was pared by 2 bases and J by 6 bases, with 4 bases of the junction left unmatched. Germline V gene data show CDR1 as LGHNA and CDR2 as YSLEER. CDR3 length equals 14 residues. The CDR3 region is CASSQPGLSNIQYF. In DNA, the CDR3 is TGCGCCAGCAGCCAACCGGGACTATCAAACATTCAGTACTTC.

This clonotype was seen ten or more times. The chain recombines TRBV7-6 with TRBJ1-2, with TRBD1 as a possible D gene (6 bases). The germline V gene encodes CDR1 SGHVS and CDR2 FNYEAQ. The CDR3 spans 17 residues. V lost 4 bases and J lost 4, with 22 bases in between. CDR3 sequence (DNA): TGTGCCAGCAGCTCCTTCTATCGCGGGGGGCAGTCCTATGGCTACACCTTC. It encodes CASSSFYRGGQSYGYTF.

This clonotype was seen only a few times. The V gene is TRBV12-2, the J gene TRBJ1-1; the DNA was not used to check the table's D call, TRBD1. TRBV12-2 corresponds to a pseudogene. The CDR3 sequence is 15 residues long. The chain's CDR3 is CASRLEKGCGTEAFF. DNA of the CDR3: TGTGCAAGTCGCTTAGAGAAGGGGTGCGGCACTGAAGCTTTCTTT.

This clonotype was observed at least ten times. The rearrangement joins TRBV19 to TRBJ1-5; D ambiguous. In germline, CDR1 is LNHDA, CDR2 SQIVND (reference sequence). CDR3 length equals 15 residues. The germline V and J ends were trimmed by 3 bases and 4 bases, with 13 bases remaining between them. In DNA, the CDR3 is TGTGCCAGTAGTATCCCGGGAGACCTTAATCAGCCCCAGCATTTT. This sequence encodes CASSIPGDLNQPQHF.

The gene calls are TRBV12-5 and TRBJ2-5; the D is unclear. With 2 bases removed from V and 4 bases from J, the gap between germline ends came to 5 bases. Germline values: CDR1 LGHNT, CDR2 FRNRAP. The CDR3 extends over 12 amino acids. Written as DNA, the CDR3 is TGTGCTAGTGGTTTGTCCGGAGAGACCCAGTACTTC. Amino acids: CASGLSGETQYF.

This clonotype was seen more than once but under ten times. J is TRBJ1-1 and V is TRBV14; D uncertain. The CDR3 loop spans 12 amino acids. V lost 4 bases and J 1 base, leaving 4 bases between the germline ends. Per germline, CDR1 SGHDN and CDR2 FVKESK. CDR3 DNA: TGTGCCAGCAGCCGGAAGAACACTGAAGCTTTCTTT. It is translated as CASSRKNTEAFF.